The 7 T cell receptor beta chains reported below all come from one sample, sequenced in a study of blood T cell repertoires in COVID-19. The table came from immunoSEQ multiplex PCR; TCRdb's copy has only in-frame clones and leaves some out. This sample carries 200,000 or so clones, 85% to 90% of them seen once, and the ten largest clones take about 6%. What was sequenced was peripheral blood. These TCRs come from a man at least 80 years old with acute or convalescent COVID-19.

The J gene is TRBJ2-2, the V gene TRBV5-1; 7 nucleotides match TRBD1. From germline, CDR1 is SGHRS and CDR2 YFSETQ. After removal of 4 bases from V and 3 bases from J, the junction contained 9 bases not matched to a gene. The CDR3 extends over 16 amino acids. In DNA, the CDR3 is TGCGCCAGCAGCCGGGTGACAGGGTTGGACACCGGGGAGCTGTTTTTT. Its protein product is CASSRVTGLDTGELFF. The full variable domain, its missing parts supplied by reference TRBV5-1 and TRBJ2-2, is KAGVTQTPRYLIKTRGQQVTLSCSPISGHRSVSWYQQTPGQGLQFLFEYFSETQRNKGNFPGRFSGRQFSNSRSEMNVSTLELGDSALYLCASSRVTGLDTGELFFGEGSRLTVL.

V usage is TRBV29-1 and J usage is TRBJ1-2; D unresolved. The CDR3 runs to 13 residues. Germline CDR1 SQVTM, CDR2 ANQGSEA. Trimming cost V 0 bases and J 5 bases, with 10 bases left between them. The CDR3 is CSVEDPTVYGYTF. CDR3 DNA: TGCAGCGTTGAAGATCCTACAGTGTATGGCTACACCTTC.

The chain uses TRBV11-3 and TRBJ2-7; 7 bases agree with TRBD2. The CDR3 extends over 14 amino acids. CDR1 is SGHNT, CDR2 YENEEA, per germline. Trimming took 5 bases from V and 6 from J; bases not matched to a gene: 10. The chain's CDR3 is CASSPGGSLGEQYF. CDR3 coding DNA: TGTGCCAGCAGCCCGGGGGGATCCCTAGGCGAGCAGTACTTC. The whole variable domain, filled in from reference TRBV11-3 and TRBJ2-7, reads EAGVVQSPRYKIIEKKQPVAFWCNPISGHNTLYWYLQNLGQGPELLIRYENEEAVDDSQLPKDRFSAERLKGVDSTLKIQPAELGDSAVYLCASSPGGSLGEQYFGPGTRLTVT.

The chain links TRBV27 to TRBJ2-3; D unclear. The CDR3 is made up of 14 amino acids. CDR1 MNHEY and CDR2 SMNVEV come from the germline V gene (reference sequence). V lost 8 bases and J 0 bases, leaving 12 bases between the germline ends. The CDR3 nucleotides are TGTGCCAGCCGGGTTGTTATTAGCACAGATACGCAGTATTTT. It encodes CASRVVISTDTQYF.

The chain combines TRBV20-1 with TRBJ2-1; possibly TRBD2 for D (6 bases). Deletions cut 6 bases from V and 8 bases from J, with 11 bases between. The CDR3 sequence is 11 residues long. The germline CDR1 and CDR2 sequences are DFQATT and SNEGSKA (reference sequence). This chain's CDR3 is CSAPTSYEQFF. The CDR3 coding sequence is TGCAGTGCGCCTACTAGCTATGAGCAGTTCTTC.

This chain connects TRBV6-5 to TRBJ2-2, with 9 bases matching TRBD1. The CDR3 consists of 14 residues. V shed 8 bases and J 5 bases; nucleotides not matched to a gene: 6. Per germline, CDR1 MNHEY and CDR2 SVGAGI. CDR3 residues: CASVNRGRTGELFF. DNA of the CDR3: TGTGCCAGCGTCAACAGGGGGCGAACCGGGGAGCTGTTTTTT.

The chain has TRBV5-4 and TRBJ1-2; D possibly corresponds to TRBD1 (6 bases). Looked up from germline, CDR1 is SGHNT and CDR2 is YYREEE (reference sequence). This CDR3 contains 14 residues. V shed 0 bases and J shed 7 bases, with 13 bases lying between them. CDR3 sequence (DNA): TGTGCCAGCAGCTTGGCGGGGGGGCTCGGTGGCTACACCTTC. Amino acids: CASSLAGGLGGYTF.